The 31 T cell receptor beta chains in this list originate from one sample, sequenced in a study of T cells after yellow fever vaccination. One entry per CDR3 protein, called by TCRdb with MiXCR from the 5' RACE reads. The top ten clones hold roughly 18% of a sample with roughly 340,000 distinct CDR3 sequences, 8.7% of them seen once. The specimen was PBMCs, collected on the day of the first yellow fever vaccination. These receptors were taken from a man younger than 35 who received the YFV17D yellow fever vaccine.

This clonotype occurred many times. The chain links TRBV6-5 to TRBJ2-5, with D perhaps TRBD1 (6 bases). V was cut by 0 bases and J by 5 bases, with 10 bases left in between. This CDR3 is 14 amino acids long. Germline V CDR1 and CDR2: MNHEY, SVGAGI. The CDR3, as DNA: TGTGCCAGCAGTTACTCTGGGGGCCCGGAGACCCAGTACTTC. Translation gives CASSYSGGPETQYF.

The CDR3 sequence is CASSLRASGNGADTQYF. CDR3 nucleotides: TGTGCCAGCAGCTTACGGGCTAGCGGGAACGGAGCAGATACGCAGTATTTT. The gene calls are TRBV7-2 and TRBJ2-3; 9 positions match TRBD2. V lost 2 bases, J lost 4 bases, and 10 bases stayed unmatched. CDR3 size: 17 residues. The germline gives CDR1 SGHTA, CDR2 FQGNSA.

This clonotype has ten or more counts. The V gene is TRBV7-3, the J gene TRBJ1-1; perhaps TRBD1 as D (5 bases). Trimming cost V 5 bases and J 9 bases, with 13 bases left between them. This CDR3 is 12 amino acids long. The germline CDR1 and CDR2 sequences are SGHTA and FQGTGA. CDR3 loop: CASSTGPGQAFF. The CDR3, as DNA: TGTGCCAGCAGCACGGGGCCAGGGCAAGCTTTCTTT.

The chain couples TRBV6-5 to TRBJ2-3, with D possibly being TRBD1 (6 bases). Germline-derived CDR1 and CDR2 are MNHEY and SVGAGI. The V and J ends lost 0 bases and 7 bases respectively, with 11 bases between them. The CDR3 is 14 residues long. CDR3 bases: TGTGCCAGCAGTTACTCCCAGGACAGCTATACGCAGTATTTT. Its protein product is CASSYSQDSYTQYF.

CDR3 DNA sequence: TGTGCCAGCAGTTTACGGGAGGGGATGGAAGCTTTCTTT. Translating gives CASSLREGMEAFF. The V call is TRBV12-3 or TRBV12-4, the J call TRBJ1-1, with D possibly being TRBD1 (5 bases). The CDR3 sequence is 13 residues long. V was pared by 2 bases and J by 8 bases, with 12 bases between.

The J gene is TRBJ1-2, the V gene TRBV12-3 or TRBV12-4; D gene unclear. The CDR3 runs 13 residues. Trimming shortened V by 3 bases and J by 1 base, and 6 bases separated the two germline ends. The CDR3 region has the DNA TGTGCCAGCAGTTTCTACAGTAACTATGGCTACACCTTC. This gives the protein CASSFYSNYGYTF.

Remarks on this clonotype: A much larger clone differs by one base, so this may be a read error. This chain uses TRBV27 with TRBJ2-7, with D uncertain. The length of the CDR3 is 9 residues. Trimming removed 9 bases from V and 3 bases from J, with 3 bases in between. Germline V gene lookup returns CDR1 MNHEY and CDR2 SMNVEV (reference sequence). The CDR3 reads CARCYEQYV. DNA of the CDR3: TGTGCCAGGTGCTACGAGCAGTACGTC.

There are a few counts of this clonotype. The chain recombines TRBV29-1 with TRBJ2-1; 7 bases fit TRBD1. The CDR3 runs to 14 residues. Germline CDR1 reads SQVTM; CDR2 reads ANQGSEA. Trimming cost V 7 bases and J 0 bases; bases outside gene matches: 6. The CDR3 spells CSALQGSSYNEQFF. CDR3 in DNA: TGCAGCGCTCTACAGGGGAGCTCCTACAATGAGCAGTTCTTC.

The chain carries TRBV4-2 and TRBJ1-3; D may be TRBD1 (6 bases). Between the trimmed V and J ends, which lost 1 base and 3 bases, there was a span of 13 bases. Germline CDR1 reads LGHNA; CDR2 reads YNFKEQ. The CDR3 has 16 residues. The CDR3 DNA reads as TGTGCCAGCAGCCAAGGCTACAGGGCGGTTGGAAACACCATATATTTT. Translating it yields CASSQGYRAVGNTIYF.

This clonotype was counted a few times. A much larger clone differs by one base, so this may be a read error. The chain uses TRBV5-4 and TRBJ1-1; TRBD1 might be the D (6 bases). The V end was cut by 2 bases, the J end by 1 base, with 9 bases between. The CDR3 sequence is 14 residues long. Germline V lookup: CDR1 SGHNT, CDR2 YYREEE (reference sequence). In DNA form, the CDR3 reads TGTGCCAGCAGCTTCGAGGGGGGGAACACTGAAGCTTTCTTT. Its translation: CASSFEGGNTEAFF.

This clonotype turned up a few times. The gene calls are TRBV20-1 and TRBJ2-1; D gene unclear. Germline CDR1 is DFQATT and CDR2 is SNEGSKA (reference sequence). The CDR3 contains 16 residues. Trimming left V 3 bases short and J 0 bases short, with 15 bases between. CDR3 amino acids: CSASGPTASSYNEQFF. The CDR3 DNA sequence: TGCAGTGCTAGCGGCCCGACTGCCTCCTCCTACAATGAGCAGTTCTTC.

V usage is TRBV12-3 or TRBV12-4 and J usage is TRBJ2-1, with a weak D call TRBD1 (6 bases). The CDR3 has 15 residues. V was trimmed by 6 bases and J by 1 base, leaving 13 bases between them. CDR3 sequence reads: CASRRRTGSYNEQFF. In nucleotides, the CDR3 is TGTGCCAGCAGGCGCCGTACAGGGTCCTACAATGAGCAGTTCTTC.

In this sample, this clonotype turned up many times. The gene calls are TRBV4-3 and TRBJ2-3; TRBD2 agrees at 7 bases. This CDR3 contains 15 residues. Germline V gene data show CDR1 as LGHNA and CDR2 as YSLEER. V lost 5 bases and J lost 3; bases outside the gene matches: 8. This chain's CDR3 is CASSALAVSTDTQYF. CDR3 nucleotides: TGCGCCAGCAGCGCCCTAGCGGTGTCGACAGATACGCAGTATTTT.

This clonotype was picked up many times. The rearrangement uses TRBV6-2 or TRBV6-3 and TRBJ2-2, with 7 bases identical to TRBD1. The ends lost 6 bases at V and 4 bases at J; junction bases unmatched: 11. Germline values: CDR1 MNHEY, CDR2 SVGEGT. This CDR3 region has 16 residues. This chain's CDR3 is CASRDYRGRGTGELFF. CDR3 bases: TGTGCCAGCAGGGATTACAGGGGACGGGGCACCGGGGAGCTGTTTTTT.

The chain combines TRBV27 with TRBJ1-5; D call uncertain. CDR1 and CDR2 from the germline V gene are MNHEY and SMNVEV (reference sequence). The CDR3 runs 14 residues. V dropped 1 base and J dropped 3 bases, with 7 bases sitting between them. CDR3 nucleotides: TGTGCCAGCAGTTTATTGGCTGTCAATCAGCCCCAGCATTTT. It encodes CASSLLAVNQPQHF.

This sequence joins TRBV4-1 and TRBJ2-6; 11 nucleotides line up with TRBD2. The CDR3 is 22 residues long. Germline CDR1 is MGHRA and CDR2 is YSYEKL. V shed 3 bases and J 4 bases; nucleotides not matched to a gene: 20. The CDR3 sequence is CASSHRKTSGGPPARGANVLTF. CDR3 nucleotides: TGCGCCAGCAGCCACCGCAAAACTAGCGGGGGTCCACCGGCGCGGGGGGCCAACGTCCTGACTTTC.

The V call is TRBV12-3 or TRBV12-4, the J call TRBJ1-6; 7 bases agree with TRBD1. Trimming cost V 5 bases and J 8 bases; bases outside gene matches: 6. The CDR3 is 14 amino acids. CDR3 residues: CASSDDRVYSPLHF. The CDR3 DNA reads TGTGCCAGCAGTGACGACAGGGTATATTCACCCCTCCACTTT.

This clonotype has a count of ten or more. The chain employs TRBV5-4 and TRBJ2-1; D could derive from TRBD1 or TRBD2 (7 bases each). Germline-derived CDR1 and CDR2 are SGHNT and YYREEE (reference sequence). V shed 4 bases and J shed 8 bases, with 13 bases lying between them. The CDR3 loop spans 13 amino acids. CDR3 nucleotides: TGTGCCAGCAGCCGACAGGGAGGGGATGAGCAGTTCTTC. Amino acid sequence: CASSRQGGDEQFF.

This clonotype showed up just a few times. CDR3 loop: CSARERGTGSYEQYF. DNA of the CDR3: TGCAGTGCTAGAGAGCGGGGGACAGGCTCCTACGAGCAGTACTTC. The gene calls are TRBV20-1 and TRBJ2-7; D perhaps matches TRBD1 (8 bases). V lost 0 bases to trimming and J lost 0 bases, with 12 bases between them. CDR1 and CDR2 (germline): DFQATT, SNEGSKA (reference sequence). The length of the CDR3 is 15 residues.

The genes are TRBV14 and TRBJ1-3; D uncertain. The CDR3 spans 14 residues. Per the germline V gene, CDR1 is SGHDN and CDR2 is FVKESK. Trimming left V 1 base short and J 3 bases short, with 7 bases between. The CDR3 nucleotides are TGTGCCAGCAGCCAAGGGGATTTTGGAAACACCATATATTTT. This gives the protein CASSQGDFGNTIYF.

The DNA for the CDR3 is TGCAGCGTTGTCCTGTTAGGGGACTATGGCTACACCTTC. Its translation is CSVVLLGDYGYTF. This chain joins TRBV29-1 and TRBJ1-2, with D perhaps matching TRBD1 (5 bases). Looked up from germline, CDR1 is SQVTM and CDR2 is ANQGSEA. This CDR3 region has 13 residues. The V and J ends lost 4 bases and 3 bases respectively, with 12 bases between them.

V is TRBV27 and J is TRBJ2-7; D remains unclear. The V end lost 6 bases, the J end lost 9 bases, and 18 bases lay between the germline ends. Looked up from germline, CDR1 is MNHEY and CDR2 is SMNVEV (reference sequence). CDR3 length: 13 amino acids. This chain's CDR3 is CASSRSRGVGQYF. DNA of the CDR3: TGTGCCAGCAGCCGGTCCCGAGGAGTAGGGCAGTACTTC.

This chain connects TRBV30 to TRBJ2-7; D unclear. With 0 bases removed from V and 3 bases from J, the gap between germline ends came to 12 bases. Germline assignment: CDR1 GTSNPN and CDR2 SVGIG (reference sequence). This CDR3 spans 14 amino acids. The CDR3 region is CAWSVGVVVYEQYF. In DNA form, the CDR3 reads TGTGCCTGGAGTGTGGGTGTAGTGGTCTACGAGCAGTACTTC. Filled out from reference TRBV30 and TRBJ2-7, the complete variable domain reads SQTIHQWPATLVQPVGSPLSLECTVEGTSNPNLYWYRQAAGRGLQLLFYSVGIGQISSEVPQNLSASRPQDRQFILSSKKLLLSDSGFYLCAWSVGVVVYEQYFGPGTRLTVT.

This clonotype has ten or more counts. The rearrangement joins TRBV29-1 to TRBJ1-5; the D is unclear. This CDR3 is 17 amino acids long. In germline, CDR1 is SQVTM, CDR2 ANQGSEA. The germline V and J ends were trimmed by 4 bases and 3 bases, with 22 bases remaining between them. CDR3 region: CSVAGRSQDGLNQPQHF. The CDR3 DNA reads TGCAGCGTTGCTGGAAGGTCCCAGGACGGGCTCAATCAGCCCCAGCATTTT.

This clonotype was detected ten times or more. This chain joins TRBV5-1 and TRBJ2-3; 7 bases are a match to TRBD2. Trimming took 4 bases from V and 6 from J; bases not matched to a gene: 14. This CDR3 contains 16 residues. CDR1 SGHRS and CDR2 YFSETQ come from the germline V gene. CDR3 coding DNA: TGCGCCAGCAGCCTCCAGGGAGCGGGGCCGGTGGATACGCAGTATTTT. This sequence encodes CASSLQGAGPVDTQYF.

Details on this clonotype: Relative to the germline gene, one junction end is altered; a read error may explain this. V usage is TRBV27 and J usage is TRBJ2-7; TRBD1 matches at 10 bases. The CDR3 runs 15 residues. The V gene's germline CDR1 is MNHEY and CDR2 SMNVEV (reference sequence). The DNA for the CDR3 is TGTGCCAGCAGTGTATCGACAGGGGGCGCCTACGAGCAGTACTTC. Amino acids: CASSVSTGGAYEQYF.

CDR3 sequence (DNA): TGTGCCAGTAGTATTATAGAGGAAGGGACAGATACGCAGTATTTT. Translating it yields CASSIIEEGTDTQYF. The chain carries TRBV19 and TRBJ2-3; D is unclear. The germline gives CDR1 LNHDA, CDR2 SQIVND (reference sequence). V was cut by 3 bases and J by 3 bases, with 13 bases left in between. This CDR3 contains 15 residues.

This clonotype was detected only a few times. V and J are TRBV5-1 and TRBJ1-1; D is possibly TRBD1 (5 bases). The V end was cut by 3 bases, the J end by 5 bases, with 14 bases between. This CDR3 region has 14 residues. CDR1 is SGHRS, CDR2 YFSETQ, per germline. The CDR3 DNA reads TGCGCCAGCAGCTATGACAGCCCGGGGACTGAAGCTTTCTTT. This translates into CASSYDSPGTEAFF.

The CDR3 loop is CASSLGGTWGYTF. The CDR3 region has the DNA TGTGCCAGCAGCTTAGGAGGGACATGGGGCTACACCTTC. This chain joins TRBV7-9 and TRBJ1-2, with D perhaps TRBD1 (6 bases). The V and J ends lost 1 base and 8 bases respectively, with 11 bases between them. The CDR3 length is 13 residues. Germline loops: CDR1 SEHNR, CDR2 FQNEAQ (reference sequence).

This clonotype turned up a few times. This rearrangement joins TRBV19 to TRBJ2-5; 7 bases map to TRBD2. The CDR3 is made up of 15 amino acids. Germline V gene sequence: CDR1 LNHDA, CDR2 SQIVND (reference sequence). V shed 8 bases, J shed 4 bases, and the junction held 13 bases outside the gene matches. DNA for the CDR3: TGTGCCAGTGGCTCAACGGGGGGATCGGGAGAGACCCAGTACTTC. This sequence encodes CASGSTGGSGETQYF.

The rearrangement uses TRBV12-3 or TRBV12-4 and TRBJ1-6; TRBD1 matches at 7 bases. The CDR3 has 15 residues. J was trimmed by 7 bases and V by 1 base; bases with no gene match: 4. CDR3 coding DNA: TGTGCCAGCAGTTTAGAGGGGGCTAGGAATTCACCCCTCCACTTT. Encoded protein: CASSLEGARNSPLHF.